This entry describes one T cell receptor (beta chain). The source of the sample is a study of blood T cell repertoires in COVID-19. The wider study: Acute-phase and convalescent COVID-19 samples originated in the United States, Italy and Spain. PBMCs, B-cell-depleted T cells, or T cells were the source of the cDNA or gDNA that made up the material.

Authors' data handling: Using reference gene primer amplification, nucleated cell counts were estimated. Some clones are missing from TCRdb's copy, which holds only in-frame ones; the method was immunoSEQ multiplex PCR. D and trimming were read from the DNA, whereas the V and J calls and clone size are those reported in that table. The sample carries approximately 37,000 clones, around 90% recorded once. The CDR3 length is 16 residues. The germline V and J ends were trimmed by 5 bases and 2 bases, with 17 bases remaining between them. Per the germline V gene, CDR1 is MDHEN and CDR2 is SYDVKM. V is TRBV28 and J is TRBJ2-3, with a tentative D call TRBD2 (6 bases). The sample consisted of peripheral blood. The clonotype comes from a man aged 50-60 years with active COVID-19. CDR3: CASSIPGTHFTDTQYF. The CDR3, as DNA: TGTGCCAGCAGTATCCCCGGGACTCATTTCACAGATACGCAGTATTTT.